This T cell receptor beta chain was sequenced in a study of blood T cells in healthy people across ages. Study-wide results and caveats: Using unsorted PBMCs precluded a conclusive naive versus antigen-experienced comparison.

Germline CDR1 reads DFQATT; CDR2 reads SNEGSKA (reference sequence). V was pared by 3 bases and J by 4 bases, with 6 bases of the junction left unmatched. The length of the CDR3 is 14 residues. This clonotype was seen repeatedly, ten times or more. Its antigen is unknown. A second PCR of about 6 to 12 cycles used a sample-barcoded 5' primer and a J-beta primer mix. TCRdb re-analysed the 5' RACE reads in MiXCR, keeping a single row per CDR3 protein. Of about 780,000 distinct CDR3 sequences detected, 46% appear once; the ten largest clones hold over 15%. The sequence derives from an older man in good health. The J gene is TRBJ2-5, the V gene TRBV20-1; 9 nucleotides match TRBD2. The specimen sequenced was blood. As DNA, the CDR3 is TGCAGTGCTAGTTCGCGGGAGGGGGTAGAGACCCAGTACTTC. Amino acid sequence: CSASSREGVETQYF.